A selection of T cell receptor beta chains follows, all from one sample in a study of CD8+ T cells in alopecia areata. TCRdb's copy holds only in-frame clones and misses some; the assay was immunoSEQ multiplex PCR. The sample yields about 180,000 clones, roughly 58% seen once. Sample: CD4+ T cells sorted from blood, taken at week 56, from a patient treated with tofacitinib. Source of these receptors: a human donor with alopecia areata. The CDR3 runs from the conserved cysteine through the conserved F or W. A D gene is named only where the DNA matches it firmly. The listing skips clone size in some rows; elsewhere it reads once, few, many or a size class.

TRBD1	TRBJ2-6	TRBV5-1	-	CASSHNRDSKISGANVLTF	TGCGCCAGCAGTCATAACCGGGACAGTAAGATTTCTGGGGCCAACGTCCTGACTTTC
TRBD2	TRBJ2-2	TRBV19	-	CASSTRSGMNTGELFF	TGTGCCAGTAGTACACGTAGCGGGATGAACACCGGGGAGCTGTTTTTT
-	TRBJ1-2	TRBV7-9	-	CASSTQPENGYTF	TGTGCCAGCAGCACCCAACCAGAAAATGGCTACACCTTC
TRBD1	TRBJ2-5	TRBV5-1	few	CASSLPTGAPGETQYF	TGCGCCAGCAGCTTGCCGACAGGGGCGCCCGGGGAGACCCAGTACTTC
-	TRBJ2-5	TRBV6-5	few	CASSEDRRATQYF	TGTGCCAGCAGTGAAGACAGGAGGGCGACCCAGTACTTC
TRBD1	TRBJ1-5	TRBV6-5	-	CASRTKGQGGTEHF	TGTGCCAGCAGGACTAAGGGACAGGGAGGGACCGAGCATTTT
-	TRBJ1-1	TRBV29-1	few	CSGLGSWESPMRTEAFF	TGCAGCGGCCTGGGGTCCTGGGAGTCCCCTATGAGGACTGAAGCTTTCTTT
-	TRBJ1-4	TRBV15	-	CATSRDNREFGF	TGTGCCACCAGCAGAGACAACCGGGAGTTCGGTTTT
-	TRBJ1-1	TRBV5-6	-	CASSLGRIRTEAFF	TGTGCCAGCAGCTTGGGTCGGATTCGCACTGAAGCTTTCTTT
TRBD1	TRBJ2-5	TRBV30	-	CAWSQSGGETQYF	TGTGCCTGGAGTCAGTCAGGGGGAGAGACCCAGTACTTC
TRBD1	TRBJ1-2	TRBV18	few	CASSPPRTGGAGYGYTF	TGTGCCAGCTCACCACCGCGGACAGGGGGCGCTGGGTATGGCTACACCTTC
-	TRBJ2-5	TRBV4-1	few	CASSQGKGRTQETQYF	TGCGCCAGCAGCCAAGGCAAGGGACGGACGCAAGAGACCCAGTACTTC